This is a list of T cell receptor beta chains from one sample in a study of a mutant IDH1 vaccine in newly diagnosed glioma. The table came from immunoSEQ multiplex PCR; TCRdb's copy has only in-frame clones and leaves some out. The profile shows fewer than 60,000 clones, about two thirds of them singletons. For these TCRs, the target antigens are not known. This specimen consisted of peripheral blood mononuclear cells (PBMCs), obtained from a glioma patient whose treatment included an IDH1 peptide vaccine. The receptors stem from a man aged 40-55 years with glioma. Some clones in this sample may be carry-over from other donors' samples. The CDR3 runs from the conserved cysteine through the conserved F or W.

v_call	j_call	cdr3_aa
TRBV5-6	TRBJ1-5	CASSLQGGANQPQHF
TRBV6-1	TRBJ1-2	CASSEAAGVIGYTF
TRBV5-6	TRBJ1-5	CASSLWQFSNQPQHF
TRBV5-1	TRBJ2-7	CASTPALAAYEQYF
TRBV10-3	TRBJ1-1	CAISPTGSNTEAFF
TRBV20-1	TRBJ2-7	CSAASGLEQYF
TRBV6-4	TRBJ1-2	CASRESWNYGYTF
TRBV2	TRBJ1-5	CASSEANWRIRPQHF
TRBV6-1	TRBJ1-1	CASSDYTGRTEAFF
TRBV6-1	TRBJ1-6	CASSEWDNSPLHF
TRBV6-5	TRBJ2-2	CASLTQKNTGELFF
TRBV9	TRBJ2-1	CASSILDLSYNEQFF
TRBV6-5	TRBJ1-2	CASSYRVNYGYTF
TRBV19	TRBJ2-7	CASSTDRGIAYEQYF
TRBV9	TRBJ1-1	CASSADGGNTEAFF
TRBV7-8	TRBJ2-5	CASSSAGGRQETQYF
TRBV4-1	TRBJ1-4	CASRGGRNNEKLFF
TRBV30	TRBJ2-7	CAWSVLGIRYEQYF